This entry features one T cell receptor beta chain sequence. This clonotype was seen at least ten times. Its binding antigen is unknown. No quality values exist for individual bases; no much larger clone is one base distant. The source of the sample is a study of CD8 T cells in ankylosing spondylitis (TCRdb year 2017). General notes on the study: T cell receptor beta repertoires were profiled in healthy donors and ankylosing spondylitis patients so that disease-linked TCR variants could be found. Samples of peripheral blood were taken, and for ankylosing spondylitis patients, synovial fluid was collected as well. The whole study cohort included under 140 healthy donors and 25 ankylosing spondylitis patients.

The CDR3 contains 15 residues, cysteine and phenylalanine counted. Only CDR3 DNA remains: 45 bases, in frame from the first base. Trimming takes 4 bases from V and 1 base from J, and the germline ends sit 15 bases apart. From the germline V gene, CDR1 is SGHRS and CDR2 is YFSETQ. This sample was sequenced with an Illumina HiSeq 2500. Quantitative 5'-RACE with molecular barcodes was the method used to prepare the TCR beta libraries. Per the authors' processing: To identify disease-linked TCR variants, a new computational method was used, one built on a probabilistic model of VDJ rearrangement. TCRdb passed the public sequencing reads through fastp at Q25 and MiXCR, retaining productive beta sequences. Each entry is one CDR3 protein sequence, shown with its most common DNA and genes. The V and J calls were determined by TCRdb, not by the authors. Here the sample has fewer than 250,000 distinct CDR3 sequences; 10% occur a single time. The ten largest clones add up to 2.6% of the sample.

Paper-wide results and their limitations: The disease-linked clones had a CD8+ phenotype and were found at relatively low frequencies in peripheral blood. Significant enrichment of the disease-linked clones was reported in matched synovial fluid samples from ankylosing spondylitis patients. Some TCR beta motif variants had previously been reported in synovial fluid and blood of reactive arthritis patients, which suggested common disease-initiation mechanisms. A TCR beta motif of seven or eight highly homologous amino acid variants appeared characteristic of blood from ankylosing spondylitis patients.

The material sequenced was blood, either unsorted or a sorted T cell fraction (not recorded which). This receptor chain uses TRBV5-1 and TRBJ2-7; the D gene cannot be named for sure. The sequence derives from a male donor with ankylosing spondylitis or in good health (not recorded which). The CDR3 loop reads CASSRRPGESYEQYF. The DNA sequence reads TGCGCCAGCAGCCGGCGACCAGGCGAATCCTACGAGCAGTACTTC.